A single sample is the source of the 17 T cell receptor beta chains below, sequenced in a study of molecular identifiers for immune sequencing clone quantification. Via MiXCR, TCRdb re-called the PCR reads, giving one row per CDR3 protein. The data hold some 41,000 distinct CDR3 sequences, with 24% observed a single time. Sequenced: naive CD8+ T cells from blood, with Jurkat cell RNA spiked in. Subset denoted: FACS-sorted CD8+CD4-CCR7+CD45RA+ naive T cells. Source of these receptors: a human donor in good health. Some libraries in this study had Jurkat cell RNA spiked in.

This clonotype was seen at least ten times. The chain is built from TRBV19 and TRBJ1-5; 7 nucleotides match TRBD1. Germline lookup yields CDR1 LNHDA and CDR2 SQIVND (reference sequence). This CDR3 has 16 residues. J was trimmed by 1 base and V by 6 bases; bases with no gene match: 9. The CDR3 sequence: CASSETGPKSNQPQHF. The CDR3 region has the DNA TGTGCCAGTAGCGAGACAGGGCCCAAAAGCAATCAGCCCCAGCATTTT.

This clonotype was picked up many times. The chain employs TRBV5-1 and TRBJ1-1, with D perhaps TRBD1 (5 bases). V lost 0 bases and J lost 3, with 15 bases in between. Germline values: CDR1 SGHRS, CDR2 YFSETQ. This CDR3 is 16 amino acids long. The CDR3 sequence is CASSLVGQGGYTEAFF. DNA of the CDR3: TGCGCCAGCAGCTTGGTGGGCCAGGGCGGGTACACTGAAGCTTTCTTT.

This clonotype has just a few counts. The chain joins TRBV12-3 or TRBV12-4 to TRBJ2-1; D gene ambiguous. The V end was cut by 8 bases, the J end by 5 bases, with 16 bases between. The CDR3 spans 14 residues. The CDR3 spells CASGPFSGDNEQFF. The CDR3 coding sequence is TGTGCCAGCGGTCCTTTCTCTGGGGACAATGAGCAGTTCTTC.

This clonotype has only a few counts. The genes are TRBV18 and TRBJ2-1, with 9 positions matching TRBD1. J gave up 0 bases and V 3 bases, and 15 bases lay outside the gene matches. CDR3 length: 20 amino acids. The germline gives CDR1 KGHSH, CDR2 LQKENI. CDR3 sequence: CASSPAPNSPTGGSYNEQFF. The CDR3 coding sequence is TGTGCCAGCTCACCCGCCCCTAATAGCCCGACAGGGGGCTCCTACAATGAGCAGTTCTTC.

This clonotype has ten or more counts. The chain combines TRBV10-3 with TRBJ2-5, with 8 bases fitting TRBD1. The J segment lost 0 bases and the V segment lost 6 bases, leaving 6 bases of the junction unmatched. Per germline, CDR1 ENHRY and CDR2 SYGVKD. The CDR3 is 15 amino acids. The CDR3 loop reads CAISGNRGYQETQYF. CDR3 bases: TGTGCCATCAGCGGGAACAGGGGGTACCAAGAGACCCAGTACTTC.

This clonotype occurred many times. The gene calls are TRBV24-1 and TRBJ2-2; 8 bases match TRBD2. The CDR3 covers 16 residues. Germline lookup yields CDR1 KGHDR and CDR2 SFDVKD. V was pared by 4 bases and J by 4 bases, with 7 bases of the junction left unmatched. CDR3 sequence: CATSEPREGVTGELFF. CDR3 in DNA: TGTGCCACCAGTGAGCCTCGGGAGGGGGTCACCGGGGAGCTGTTTTTT.

About this clonotype itself: A much larger clone lies a single base off, so this may be a read error. The rearrangement uses TRBV28 and TRBJ2-7; a weak D match, TRBD2 (6 bases). This CDR3 comprises 15 residues. Germline lookup yields CDR1 MDHEN and CDR2 SYDVKM. CDR3 in amino acids: CASSTARDPSYEQCF. Here the CDR3 DNA reads TGTGCCAGCAGTACGGCGCGGGACCCCTCCTACGAGCAGTGCTTC.

On this clonotype: A much more abundant neighbour one base away suggests this may be a read error. This sequence joins TRBV10-3 and TRBJ2-7; TRBD1 agrees at 7 bases. The V gene end was trimmed by 11 bases and the J gene end by 5 bases; junction bases not matched to a gene: 12. CDR1 and CDR2 (germline): ENHRY, SYGVKD. The CDR3 runs 13 residues. The DNA of the CDR3 is TGTGCCGTCGGAAAGGGGGCGCCGAACGAGCAGTACTTC. It encodes CAVGKGAPNEQYF.

At least ten counts were recorded for this clonotype. This chain links TRBV20-1 with TRBJ1-5; TRBD1 matches 7 bases. Germline V gene data show CDR1 as DFQATT and CDR2 as SNEGSKA (reference sequence). CDR3 size: 14 residues. V shed 3 bases, J shed 6 bases, and the junction held 8 bases outside the gene matches. CDR3 in DNA: TGCAGTGCTAGGGAAACAGGGGCGGTTCAGCCCCAGCATTTT. It codes for CSARETGAVQPQHF.

This chain joins TRBV20-1 and TRBJ2-3; no clear D. CDR3 size: 15 residues. The V gene lost 0 bases and the J gene lost 1 base, with 11 bases spanning the gap. Per the germline V gene, CDR1 is DFQATT and CDR2 is SNEGSKA (reference sequence). The CDR3 here is CSARDPGLGTDTQYF. CDR3 sequence (DNA): TGCAGTGCTAGAGATCCTGGGTTAGGCACAGATACGCAGTATTTT.

This clonotype has ten or more counts. The CDR3 bases are TGTGCCAGCAGTTTATATCTCAGGGGCACAGATACGCAGTATTTT. Residues: CASSLYLRGTDTQYF. V and J are TRBV28 and TRBJ2-3; the D gene is possibly TRBD1 (5 bases). V was pared by 1 base and J by 1 base, with 9 bases between. The CDR3 runs 15 residues. Germline V gene sequence: CDR1 MDHEN, CDR2 SYDVKM.

For this clonotype: Germline is not matched at one junction end, which may reflect a read error. V usage is TRBV12-3 or TRBV12-4 and J usage is TRBJ2-2, with D possibly being TRBD2 (6 bases). The CDR3 has 15 amino acids. The CDR3 loop reads CTSSPGTGNTGELFF. The CDR3 nucleotides read TGTACCAGCAGCCCCGGGACTGGGAACACCGGGGAGCTGTTTTTT.

In regard to this clonotype: Here the CDR3 omits its conserved ending phenylalanine or tryptophan, so a read error is the likely source. The chain couples TRBV11-2 to TRBJ1-1; D is unresolved. There are 14 residues in the CDR3. Germline V gene data show CDR1 as SGHAT and CDR2 as FQNNGV. V was cut by 5 bases and J by 2 bases, with 12 bases left in between. CDR3 sequence reads: CASSPAWGNTEAFI. In DNA form, the CDR3 reads TGTGCCAGCAGCCCCGCTTGGGGTAACACTGAAGCTTTCATT.

This clonotype came up many times. The chain combines TRBV21-1 with TRBJ1-2; the table assigns TRBD1, which was not confirmed against the DNA. TRBV21-1 is annotated as a pseudogene. There are 15 residues in the CDR3. CDR3 region: CASSNRFGTDYGYTF. CDR3 nucleotide sequence: TGTGCCAGCAGCAATAGGTTCGGGACGGACTATGGCTACACCTTC.

The sample holds a few counts of this clonotype. Since a much larger clone is just one base distant, this may be a read error. This rearrangement joins TRBV5-3 to TRBJ2-4; TRBD1 or TRBD2 may be the D gene (5 bases each). TRBV5-3 carries the ORF label, with uncertain function. The CDR3 spans 16 residues. The DNA of the CDR3 is TGTGCCAGAAGCATAGATGCCGGGACGATGAAAAGCATTCAGTACTTC. This gives the protein CARSIDAGTMKSIQYF.

In regard to this clonotype: A read error is possible here, since a much larger clone lies one base away. The V and J genes are TRBV11-2 and TRBJ2-1; D is ambiguous. The germline V gene encodes CDR1 SGHAT and CDR2 FQNNGV. The V and J ends lost 2 bases and 8 bases respectively, with 13 bases between them. The CDR3 covers 14 residues. The CDR3 sequence is CASSLLLPPDEQFF. The CDR3 DNA sequence: TGTGCCAGCAGCTTACTTCTCCCGCCCGATGAGCAGTTCTTC.

This clonotype was seen repeatedly, ten times or more. CDR3 amino acids: CSVEVKGRSTNTQYF. For the CDR3, the DNA is TGCAGCGTTGAGGTCAAGGGGAGGAGTACAAATACGCAGTATTTT. The chain links TRBV29-1 to TRBJ2-3; a weak D match, TRBD2 (6 bases). From germline, CDR1 is SQVTM and CDR2 ANQGSEA. Trimming took off 3 bases at V and 7 bases at J, with 20 bases between the two ends. This CDR3 has 15 residues.